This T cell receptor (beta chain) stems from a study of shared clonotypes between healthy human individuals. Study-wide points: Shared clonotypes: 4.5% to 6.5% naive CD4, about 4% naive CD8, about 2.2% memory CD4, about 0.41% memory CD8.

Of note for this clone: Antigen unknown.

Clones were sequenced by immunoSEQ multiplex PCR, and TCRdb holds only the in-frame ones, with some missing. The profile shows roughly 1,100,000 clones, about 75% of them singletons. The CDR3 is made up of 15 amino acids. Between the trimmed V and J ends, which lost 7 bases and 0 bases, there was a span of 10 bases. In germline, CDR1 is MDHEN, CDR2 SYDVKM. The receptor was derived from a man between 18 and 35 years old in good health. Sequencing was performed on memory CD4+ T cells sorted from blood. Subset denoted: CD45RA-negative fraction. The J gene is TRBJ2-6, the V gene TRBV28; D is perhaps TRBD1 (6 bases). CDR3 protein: CASNLQGSGANVLTF. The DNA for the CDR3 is TGTGCCAGCAATCTACAGGGCTCTGGGGCCAACGTCCTGACTTTC.